Sequencing of this T cell receptor beta chain was carried out in a study of blood T cell repertoires in COVID-19. Turning to the study itself: Samples came from the United States, Italy and Spain, spanning acute and convalescent COVID-19. T cells, B-cell-depleted T cells, or PBMCs provided the cDNA or gDNA that served as material.

This clone was observed a single time. In the study's own analysis: Estimation of nucleated cell counts relied on the amplification of reference gene primers. The repertoire was sequenced with immunoSEQ multiplex PCR; TCRdb's copy has only in-frame clones and lacks some. That table furnishes V, J and clone size, whereas the DNA furnished D and trimming. Of tens of thousands of clones listed, less than 90% are singletons. Between the trimmed V and J ends, which lost 5 bases and 2 bases, there was a span of 6 bases. Germline CDR1 is MNHEY and CDR2 is SMNVEV (reference sequence). This CDR3 has 12 amino acids.

V usage is TRBV27 and J usage is TRBJ1-2; the D gene is possibly TRBD1 (5 bases). Sequenced material: peripheral blood. This receptor was identified in a man aged 60 to 69 with acute or convalescent COVID-19. CDR3 loop: CASSRGNYGYTF. Written as DNA, the CDR3 is TGTGCCAGCAGTCGGGGGAACTATGGCTACACCTTC.